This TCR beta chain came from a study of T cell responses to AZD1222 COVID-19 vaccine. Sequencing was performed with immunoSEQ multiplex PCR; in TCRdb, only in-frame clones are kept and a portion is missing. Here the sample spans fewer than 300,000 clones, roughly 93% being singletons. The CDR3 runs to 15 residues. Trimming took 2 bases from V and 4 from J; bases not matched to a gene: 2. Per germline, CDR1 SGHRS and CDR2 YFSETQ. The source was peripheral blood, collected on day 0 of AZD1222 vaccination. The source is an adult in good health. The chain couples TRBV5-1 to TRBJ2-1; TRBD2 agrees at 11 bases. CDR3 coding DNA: TGCGCCAGCAGCTTACTAGCGGGGGATTACAATGAGCAGTTCTTC. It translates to CASSLLAGDYNEQFF.